The 2 T cell receptor beta chains below come from one sample, sequenced in a study of CD8 T cells in ankylosing spondylitis. Study-wide results and caveats: A TCR beta motif made of fewer than ten highly homologous variants seemed typical of ankylosing spondylitis blood.

These receptors' antigens are unknown. MiXCR, run by TCRdb on the 5' RACE reads, gives a single entry per CDR3 protein. The table lists around 770,000 distinct CDR3 sequences, 15% to 20% of them singletons. The specimen sequenced was blood, either unsorted or a sorted T cell fraction (not recorded which). The receptors derive from a male donor with ankylosing spondylitis.

V and J are TRBV2 and TRBJ2-3; D gene unclear. The germline V gene has CDR1 SNHLY and CDR2 FYNNEI. The CDR3 runs 13 residues. Trimming removed 4 bases at V and 6 bases at J, with 11 bases between. The chain's CDR3 is CASSVDLSDTQYF. The CDR3 DNA reads as TGTGCCAGCAGTGTTGATCTAAGCGATACGCAGTATTTT. The full variable domain, with the rest looked up from reference TRBV2 and TRBJ2-3, is EPEVTQTPSHQVTQMGQEVILRCVPISNHLYFYWYRQILGQKVEFLVSFYNNEISEKSEIFDDQFSVERPDGSNFTLKIRSTKLEDSAMYFCASSVDLSDTQYFGPGTRLTVL.

This clonotype showed up many times. The chain uses TRBV6-6 and TRBJ1-1, with D possibly being TRBD1 (6 bases). The CDR3 totals 12 residues. Trimming removed 7 bases at V and 6 bases at J, with 12 bases between. Germline lookup yields CDR1 MNHNY and CDR2 SVGAGI (reference sequence). The CDR3 is CASTTGRAEAFF. The CDR3 DNA follows: TGTGCCAGCACTACAGGGAGGGCTGAAGCTTTCTTT.